These 23 T cell receptor beta chains were sequenced from one sample in a study of blood T cell repertoires in COVID-19. Sequencing was performed with immunoSEQ multiplex PCR; in TCRdb, only in-frame clones are kept and a portion is missing. The sample has 110,000 or so clones; approximately 90% are singletons. Source material: peripheral blood. The receptors come from a human donor with acute or convalescent COVID-19. The donor label of this sample is uncertain.

This rearrangement joins TRBV7-9 to TRBJ2-5; 8 bases agree with TRBD1. V dropped 5 bases and J dropped 8; count of bases not matched to a gene: 13. Germline-derived CDR1 and CDR2 are SEHNR and FQNEAQ (reference sequence). The CDR3 runs to 15 residues. DNA of the CDR3: TGTGCCAGCAGCCCAAGCCTCCGGGACAGGTTAACCCAGTACTTC. It is translated as CASSPSLRDRLTQYF.

This chain joins TRBV2 and TRBJ2-3; possible D gene TRBD2, 6 bases. Germline CDR1 and CDR2: SNHLY and FYNNEI. The V end lost 1 base, the J end lost 10 bases, and 24 bases lay between the germline ends. CDR3 length: 17 amino acids. The CDR3 spells CASSEVGAGGDDMAQYF. In DNA form, the CDR3 reads TGTGCCAGCAGTGAAGTCGGAGCCGGGGGTGACGATATGGCGCAGTATTTT.

This chain links TRBV9 with TRBJ2-3, with TRBD1 matching 9 bases. The V gene end was trimmed by 1 base and the J gene end by 6 bases; junction bases not matched to a gene: 6. In germline, CDR1 is SGDLS, CDR2 YYNGEE. The CDR3 runs 15 residues. The CDR3 loop is CASSVRDRDYDTQYF. The CDR3 region has the DNA TGTGCCAGCAGCGTACGGGACAGGGATTACGATACGCAGTATTTT.

The rearrangement joins TRBV5-1 to TRBJ2-7, with TRBD2 matching 9 bases. The J segment lost 2 bases and the V segment lost 0 bases, leaving 12 bases of the junction unmatched. The CDR3 is made up of 18 amino acids. Germline CDR1 reads SGHRS; CDR2 reads YFSETQ. CDR3: CASSLGPTSGRNTYEQYF. The CDR3 DNA reads as TGCGCCAGCAGCTTGGGCCCCACCAGCGGGAGGAACACCTACGAGCAGTACTTC. The complete variable domain, with remaining parts taken from reference TRBV5-1 and TRBJ2-7, reads KAGVTQTPRYLIKTRGQQVTLSCSPISGHRSVSWYQQTPGQGLQFLFEYFSETQRNKGNFPGRFSGRQFSNSRSEMNVSTLELGDSALYLCASSLGPTSGRNTYEQYFGPGTRLTVT.

The chain links TRBV28 to TRBJ2-1; TRBD1 agrees at 7 bases. With 3 bases clipped from V and 8 bases from J, the junction kept 10 bases outside the gene matches. Per germline, CDR1 MDHEN and CDR2 SYDVKM. The CDR3 contains 15 residues. The CDR3 loop is CASSFGTAKRDEQFF. CDR3 DNA sequence: TGTGCCAGCAGTTTCGGGACAGCTAAACGTGATGAGCAGTTCTTC.

The chain links TRBV7-9 to TRBJ1-3; the D is unclear. The CDR3 length is 15 residues. Germline CDR1 reads SEHNR; CDR2 reads FQNEAQ (reference sequence). The V end was cut by 4 bases, the J end by 7 bases, with 17 bases between. In nucleotides, the CDR3 is TGTGCCAGCAGCTCCTGGGAGATCCGAAGTAACACCATATATTTT. It codes for CASSSWEIRSNTIYF. Together with reference TRBV7-9 and TRBJ1-3, the CDR3 gives the full variable domain: DTGVSQNPRHKITKRGQNVTFRCDPISEHNRLYWYRQTLGQGPEFLTYFQNEAQLEKSRLLSDRFSAERPKGSFSTLEIQRTEQGDSAMYLCASSSWEIRSNTIYFGEGSWLTVV.

The chain links TRBV15 to TRBJ2-7; TRBD2 might be the D (6 bases). With 5 bases removed from V and 2 bases from J, the gap between germline ends came to 10 bases. This CDR3 comprises 13 residues. Germline lookup yields CDR1 LNHNV and CDR2 YYDKDF (reference sequence). CDR3 sequence: CATSGGTTYEQYF. The DNA for the CDR3 is TGTGCCACCAGCGGGGGGACCACCTACGAGCAGTACTTC.

The chain employs TRBV4-2 and TRBJ2-7, with D hard to call. Germline assignment: CDR1 LGHNA and CDR2 YNFKEQ. The CDR3 has 13 amino acids. V gave up 3 bases and J gave up 7 bases, with 13 bases separating them. The CDR3 here is CASSQRTAREQYF. The CDR3 nucleotides are TGTGCCAGCAGCCAGCGAACCGCCCGGGAGCAGTACTTC.

V gene TRBV5-4 combines with J gene TRBJ2-1; 11 bases agree with TRBD2. J gave up 7 bases and V 1 base, and 10 bases lay outside the gene matches. The length of the CDR3 is 17 residues. From germline, CDR1 is SGHNT and CDR2 YYREEE (reference sequence). The CDR3 sequence is CASSLFSGGAIGNEQFF. CDR3 coding DNA: TGTGCCAGCAGCTTGTTTAGCGGGGGGGCCATTGGAAATGAGCAGTTCTTC.

This chain links TRBV7-8 with TRBJ1-2, with TRBD1 identical over 7 bases. The germline gives CDR1 SGHVS, CDR2 FQNEAQ. The CDR3 loop spans 15 amino acids. After removal of 5 bases from V and 0 bases from J, the junction contained 6 bases not matched to a gene. CDR3 region: CASSTKGAANYGYTF. CDR3 sequence (DNA): TGTGCCAGCAGCACCAAGGGGGCGGCTAACTATGGCTACACCTTC.

The CDR3 region is CSVEVGGNQPQHF. In DNA, the CDR3 is TGCAGCGTTGAAGTAGGGGGCAATCAGCCCCAGCATTTT. V usage is TRBV29-1 and J usage is TRBJ1-5; a possible D gene is TRBD1 (5 bases). Per the germline V gene, CDR1 is SQVTM and CDR2 is ANQGSEA. The CDR3 is 13 residues long. V was pared by 1 base and J by 2 bases, with 6 bases between.

This clone occurred a few times. V and J are TRBV30 and TRBJ1-1; no reliable D call. V was cut by 0 bases and J by 0 bases, with 11 bases left in between. This CDR3 region has 15 residues. The germline V gene encodes CDR1 GTSNPN and CDR2 SVGIG (reference sequence). CDR3 loop: CAWSVLWEMNTEAFF. The CDR3 bases are TGTGCCTGGAGTGTACTTTGGGAGATGAACACTGAAGCTTTCTTT.

The V and J genes are TRBV7-8 and TRBJ2-3; 9 bases are a match to TRBD2. CDR3 size: 16 residues. The V gene's germline CDR1 is SGHVS and CDR2 FQNEAQ. V dropped 8 bases and J dropped 2; count of bases not matched to a gene: 11. The CDR3 loop reads CASVLGSGSYTDTQYF. In nucleotides, the CDR3 is TGTGCCAGCGTATTGGGTAGCGGGAGTTACACAGATACGCAGTATTTT.

On this clone: A read error may produce the germline difference seen at one junction end. The J gene is TRBJ1-5, the V gene TRBV29-1, with 10 bases lining up with TRBD1. CDR3 size: 13 residues. Per germline, CDR1 SQVTM and CDR2 ANQGSEA. The DNA for the CDR3 is TGCAGCGTTCAAGACAGGGGGCTGGAACCCCAGCATTTT. Translated, it gives CSVQDRGLEPQHF.

This clone turned up a few times. The V call is TRBV5-4, the J call TRBJ1-2, with D possibly matching TRBD1 (6 bases). The CDR3 is made up of 13 amino acids. Trimming cost V 1 base and J 2 bases, with 6 bases left between them. CDR1 and CDR2 from the germline V gene are SGHNT and YYREEE (reference sequence). CDR3 in DNA: TGTGCCAGCAGCTTGAGGGGGAACTATGGCTACACCTTC. This gives the protein CASSLRGNYGYTF.

V and J are TRBV5-1 and TRBJ2-7; the D is unclear. V dropped 0 bases and J dropped 2 bases, with 9 bases sitting between them. CDR3 length: 14 amino acids. Germline V gene sequence: CDR1 SGHRS, CDR2 YFSETQ. The CDR3 DNA is TGCGCCAGCAGCTTGGTCTCGCCGGCCTACGAGCAGTACTTC. Protein: CASSLVSPAYEQYF.

CDR3 coding DNA: TGTGCCAGCAGCCAAGACCGTCCCAATGAGCAGTTCTTC. Protein sequence: CASSQDRPNEQFF. The chain is built from TRBV3-1 (or the pseudogene TRBV3-2) and TRBJ2-1, with D unclear. CDR1 and CDR2 from the germline V gene are LGHDT and YNNKEL (reference sequence). The CDR3 consists of 13 residues. The ends were cut back, 0 bases at V and 6 bases at J, with 6 bases in the middle.

Only one count was recorded for this clone. The V and J genes are TRBV19 and TRBJ1-2; the D is unclear. Germline V lookup: CDR1 LNHDA, CDR2 SQIVND (reference sequence). CDR3 length equals 17 residues. V gave up 2 bases and J gave up 7 bases, with 23 bases separating them. In DNA form, the CDR3 reads TGTGCCAGTAGTATACAATCCTCGACCGCGGTTTTGGGTGGCTACACCTTC. This sequence encodes CASSIQSSTAVLGGYTF. Complete variable domain (other parts from reference TRBV19 and TRBJ1-2): DGGITQSPKYLFRKEGQNVTLSCEQNLNHDAMYWYRQDPGQGLRLIYYSQIVNDFQKGDIAEGYSVSREKKESFPLTVTSAQKNPTAFYLCASSIQSSTAVLGGYTFGSGTRLTVV.

CDR3: CASSIPQGNYGYTF. The CDR3 DNA sequence: TGTGCCAGCAGTATACCACAGGGAAACTATGGCTACACCTTC. The rearrangement joins TRBV28 to TRBJ1-2, with TRBD1 as a possible D gene (6 bases). Germline values: CDR1 MDHEN, CDR2 SYDVKM. With 5 bases removed from V and 2 bases from J, the gap between germline ends came to 12 bases. CDR3 length: 14 amino acids.

The V gene is TRBV15, the J gene TRBJ1-6; TRBD1 is a possible D gene (5 bases). Germline CDR1 LNHNV, CDR2 YYDKDF (reference sequence). The V gene lost 5 bases and the J gene lost 0 bases, with 11 bases spanning the gap. CDR3 length: 16 residues. CDR3: CATSGQQSSYNSPLHF. CDR3 coding DNA: TGTGCCACCAGCGGACAACAGAGCTCCTATAATTCACCCCTCCACTTT.

The rearrangement links TRBV4-3 to TRBJ2-3; 11 nucleotides align to TRBD2. This CDR3 comprises 16 residues. The germline V gene has CDR1 LGHNA and CDR2 YSLEER. With 1 base clipped from V and 2 bases from J, the junction kept 2 bases outside the gene matches. CDR3 region: CASSQGGLADTDTQYF. The DNA of the CDR3 is TGCGCCAGCAGCCAAGGGGGACTAGCGGACACAGATACGCAGTATTTT.

The chain has TRBV19 and TRBJ1-2; D is uncertain. V shed 7 bases and J shed 7 bases, with 16 bases lying between them. Germline lookup yields CDR1 LNHDA and CDR2 SQIVND (reference sequence). CDR3 length: 13 residues. The DNA of the CDR3 is TGTGCCAGTATCCCAGGTGGCACGGTTGGCTACACCTTC. The encoded protein is CASIPGGTVGYTF.

The chain couples TRBV19 to TRBJ1-2, with 9 bases fitting TRBD1. CDR1 and CDR2 from the germline V gene are LNHDA and SQIVND (reference sequence). J lost 7 bases, V lost 11 bases, and 14 bases had no gene match. The CDR3 has 14 amino acids. Here the CDR3 reads CASSRDRVLRGYTF. The CDR3 nucleotides read TGTGCCTCCAGCAGGGACAGGGTGTTACGTGGCTACACCTTC.